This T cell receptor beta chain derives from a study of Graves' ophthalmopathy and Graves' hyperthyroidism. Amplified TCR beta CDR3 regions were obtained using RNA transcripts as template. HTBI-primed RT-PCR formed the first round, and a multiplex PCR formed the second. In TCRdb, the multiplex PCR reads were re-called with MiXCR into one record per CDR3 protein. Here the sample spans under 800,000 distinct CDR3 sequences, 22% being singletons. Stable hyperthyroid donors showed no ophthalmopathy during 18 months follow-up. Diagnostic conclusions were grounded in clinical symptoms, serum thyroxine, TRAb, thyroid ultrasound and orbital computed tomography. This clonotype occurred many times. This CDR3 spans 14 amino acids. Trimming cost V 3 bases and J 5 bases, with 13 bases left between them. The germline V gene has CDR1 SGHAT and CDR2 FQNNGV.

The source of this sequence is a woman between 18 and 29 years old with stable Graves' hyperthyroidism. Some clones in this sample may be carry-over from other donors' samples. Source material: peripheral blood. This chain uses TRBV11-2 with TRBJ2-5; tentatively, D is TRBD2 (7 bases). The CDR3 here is CASSLDSGVETQYF. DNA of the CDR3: TGTGCCAGCAGCTTGGACAGCGGGGTTGAGACCCAGTACTTC.